Shown below are 6 T cell receptor beta chains from a single sample sequenced in a study of identical twins (dated by TCRdb to the mid-2010s). The library was prepared using 5' RACE. TCRdb records Illumina HiSeq 2000 as the sequencer. Clones were called with MiXCR by TCRdb after fastp trimmed the public reads at Q25, and only in-frame beta chains were retained. Identical CDR3 protein sequences are pooled into one entry, listed with their most common genes and DNA. This sample gives 1.5 million to 2 million distinct CDR3 sequences in total; 25% to 35% of them show up just once. 0.25% to 0.3% of the sample comes from the top ten. The specimen sequenced was cord blood. The source of these receptors is a newborn girl in good health.

The CDR3: CASSLGRTLLPYEQYF. The CDR3 DNA reads as TGTGCCAGCAGCTTAGGCCGGACCCTATTACCCTACGAGCAGTACTTC. The chain combines TRBV7-2 with TRBJ2-7, with D hard to call. Germline V gene data show CDR1 as SGHTA and CDR2 as FQGNSA. This CDR3 is 16 amino acids long. V lost 1 base and J lost 2, with 15 bases in between.

This clonotype was seen a few times. This chain links TRBV3-1 with TRBJ2-7, with D perhaps matching TRBD2 (5 bases). Trimming left V 0 bases short and J 2 bases short, with 11 bases between. Germline CDR1 and CDR2: LGHDT and YNNKEL (reference sequence). There are 15 residues in the CDR3. In DNA, the CDR3 is TGTGCCAGCAGCCAAGATCTGGCTAGCCCCTACGAGCAGTACTTC. Its translation: CASSQDLASPYEQYF.

This CDR3 reads CASSYLRLKTQYF. The CDR3 nucleotides are TGTGCCAGCAGTTACCTGAGACTGAAGACCCAGTACTTC. This sequence joins TRBV6-2 or TRBV6-3 and TRBJ2-7; the D is unclear. The DNA matches TRBJ2-5 better at its end, which makes the J call doubtful. Germline V gene data show CDR1 as MNHEY and CDR2 as SVGEGT. CDR3 length equals 13 residues.

In the case of this clonotype: At one end, the junction sequence differs from germline, possibly due to a read error. The rearrangement joins TRBV20-1 to TRBJ2-1; a possible D gene is TRBD2 (6 bases). The CDR3 is 12 residues long. Germline V gene data show CDR1 as DFQATT and CDR2 as SNEGSKA (reference sequence). The CDR3 region has the DNA TGCAGTGCTATGAGGCGCGGGAATGTGCAGTTCTTC. It specifies CSAMRRGNVQFF.

This clonotype has only a few counts. CDR3 DNA sequence: TGCAGTGCTAGAGGGGTGTACCCAGATACGCAGTATTTT. It codes for CSARGVYPDTQYF. This rearrangement joins TRBV20-1 to TRBJ2-3; no reliable D call. V gave up 1 base and J gave up 4 bases, with 9 bases separating them. The CDR3 sequence is 13 residues long. Germline V lookup: CDR1 DFQATT, CDR2 SNEGSKA (reference sequence).

Notes on this clonotype: At one of its ends the junction is not consistent with the germline gene, which may arise from a read error. The chain joins TRBV4-2 to TRBJ2-5; the match to TRBD2 covers 10 bases. Gene TRBJ2-4 matches the end of the DNA better, so the J call may be wrong. Per germline, CDR1 LGHNA and CDR2 YNFKEQ. The CDR3 is made up of 18 amino acids. The CDR3 DNA sequence: TGTGCCAGCAACCAACCCCTTAGCGGGGGGTCCGGCAAAAACATTCAGTACTTC. It codes for CASNQPLSGGSGKNIQYF.